This entry lists 17 T cell receptor beta chains sequenced from one sample in a study of T cell changes during pregnancy in multiple sclerosis. Only in-frame clones appear in the TCRdb table, and some are missing; sequencing was by immunoSEQ multiplex PCR. This table has tens of thousands of clones, about nine tenths appearing once. Sequences were derived from CD8+ T cells from peripheral blood mononuclear cells, sampled in the first trimester of pregnancy. The receptors shown here come from a female donor with multiple sclerosis, enrolled in a pregnancy study.

The chain has TRBV28 and TRBJ2-1, with D possibly being TRBD2 (6 bases). Trimming took off 3 bases at V and 9 bases at J, with 12 bases between the two ends. This CDR3 comprises 13 residues. Germline loops: CDR1 MDHEN, CDR2 SYDVKM. The CDR3 sequence: CASSFTGVSEQFF. The DNA for the CDR3 is TGTGCCAGCAGTTTTACGGGAGTGAGTGAGCAGTTCTTC.

This sequence joins TRBV25-1 and TRBJ1-4, with D unresolved. Trimming pared 6 bases from V and 4 bases from J, leaving 9 bases between. CDR3 length: 13 amino acids. CDR1 MGHDK and CDR2 SYGVNS come from the germline V gene. The CDR3 here is CASSTGLNEKLFF. The CDR3 nucleotides are TGTGCCAGCAGCACCGGACTTAATGAAAAACTGTTTTTT.

The chain carries TRBV2 and TRBJ2-7; D gene ambiguous. There are 15 residues in the CDR3. In germline, CDR1 is SNHLY, CDR2 FYNNEI. Between the trimmed V and J ends, which lost 1 base and 0 bases, there was a span of 10 bases. The CDR3: CASSEGHSYSYEQYF. CDR3 sequence (DNA): TGTGCCAGCAGTGAAGGGCACAGTTACTCCTACGAGCAGTACTTC.

This chain joins TRBV6-5 and TRBJ2-3, with 8 bases matching TRBD2. V shed 3 bases, J shed 3 bases, and the junction held 5 bases outside the gene matches. Germline-derived CDR1 and CDR2 are MNHEY and SVGAGI. The CDR3 covers 15 residues. The CDR3 here is CASSYLAGGTDTQYF. CDR3 nucleotide sequence: TGTGCCAGCAGTTATTTGGCGGGAGGTACAGATACGCAGTATTTT.

V usage is TRBV4-3 and J usage is TRBJ2-7; maybe TRBD2 (6 bases). The V end was cut by 4 bases, the J end by 3 bases, with 22 bases between. Germline assignment: CDR1 LGHNA and CDR2 YSLEER. The CDR3 extends over 17 amino acids. Written as DNA, the CDR3 is TGCGCCAGCAGCCCTGCAATTTTTAGCGGAGATTACTACGAGCAGTACTTC. Translating gives CASSPAIFSGDYYEQYF.

The CDR3, as DNA: TGCAGCGTTGAAGCCAGCTACAATGAGCAGTTCTTC. It specifies CSVEASYNEQFF. This sequence joins TRBV29-1 and TRBJ2-1, with D unclear. The CDR3 loop spans 12 amino acids. Between the trimmed V and J ends, which lost 1 base and 3 bases, there was a span of 4 bases. Germline lookup yields CDR1 SQVTM and CDR2 ANQGSEA.

The chain uses TRBV15 and TRBJ1-3; 7 bases align to TRBD1. Looked up from germline, CDR1 is LNHNV and CDR2 is YYDKDF (reference sequence). There are 17 residues in the CDR3. J gave up 5 bases and V 1 base, and 11 bases lay outside the gene matches. CDR3 in DNA: TGTGCCACCAGCAGAGTTTCAGTTGGGACAGCCCGAAACACCATATATTTT. This sequence encodes CATSRVSVGTARNTIYF.

This sequence joins TRBV5-4 and TRBJ2-6; the D is unclear. Looked up from germline, CDR1 is SGHNT and CDR2 is YYREEE (reference sequence). The CDR3 has 16 residues. The V end lost 0 bases, the J end lost 0 bases, and 7 bases lay between the germline ends. The CDR3, as DNA: TGTGCCAGCAGCTTGGGTCCAGGCTCTGGGGCCAACGTCCTGACTTTC. Translation gives CASSLGPGSGANVLTF.

The gene calls are TRBV29-1 and TRBJ2-1; TRBD1 matches at 11 bases. This CDR3 has 12 residues. The germline gives CDR1 SQVTM, CDR2 ANQGSEA. V lost 7 bases and J lost 6; bases outside the gene matches: 2. The CDR3: CSAGTGGNEQFF. The CDR3 nucleotides read TGCAGCGCCGGGACAGGGGGCAATGAGCAGTTCTTC.

This sequence joins TRBV7-6 and TRBJ2-3, with 10 bases lining up with TRBD2. The V gene's germline CDR1 is SGHVS and CDR2 FNYEAQ. Losses at the gene ends were 5 bases for V and 1 base for J; bases not matched to a gene: 6. CDR3 size: 16 residues. In DNA, the CDR3 is TGTGCCAGCAGCCCGATAGGGACTAGCGGCACAGATACGCAGTATTTT. Amino acid sequence: CASSPIGTSGTDTQYF.

The CDR3 is CASSRTGTGGGTEAFF. Here the CDR3 DNA reads TGTGCCAGTAGTCGGACGGGGACAGGGGGCGGAACTGAAGCTTTCTTT. The chain couples TRBV19 to TRBJ1-1, with 12 bases fitting TRBD1. Germline-derived CDR1 and CDR2 are LNHDA and SQIVND (reference sequence). V lost 5 bases to trimming and J lost 5 bases; unmatched junction nucleotides: 9. The length of the CDR3 is 16 residues.

The chain employs TRBV6-5 and TRBJ1-6; D uncertain. The CDR3 is made up of 14 amino acids. Germline V CDR1 and CDR2: MNHEY, SVGAGI. The germline V and J ends were trimmed by 4 bases and 5 bases, with 9 bases remaining between them. The CDR3 loop is CASSFRENNSPLHF. CDR3 in DNA: TGTGCCAGCAGTTTCCGGGAGAATAATTCACCCCTCCACTTT.

The genes are TRBV23-1 and TRBJ1-5, with 11 nucleotides matching TRBD1. TRBV23-1 qualifies as an ORF whose function is uncertain. The CDR3 totals 19 residues. Trimming took 1 base from V and 7 from J; bases not matched to a gene: 15. CDR3 protein: CASSQLGFSGTGGKQPQHF. The DNA for the CDR3 is TGCGCCAGCAGTCAATTGGGCTTTTCTGGGACAGGGGGGAAGCAGCCCCAGCATTTT.

The CDR3 sequence is CASSLRQGKATQYF. The CDR3 DNA sequence: TGTGCCAGCAGCCTCCGACAGGGCAAGGCTACGCAGTATTTT. This sequence joins TRBV14 and TRBJ2-3; 7 bases are shared with TRBD1. CDR1 and CDR2 (germline): SGHDN, FVKESK. This CDR3 comprises 14 residues. V lost 4 bases to trimming and J lost 8 bases; unmatched junction nucleotides: 9.

The chain uses TRBV7-9 and TRBJ2-7; 8 bases agree with TRBD2. The V gene end was trimmed by 5 bases and the J gene end by 1 base; junction bases not matched to a gene: 7. The CDR3 has 15 residues. Germline V gene lookup returns CDR1 SEHNR and CDR2 FQNEAQ (reference sequence). The CDR3 loop is CASSLGLATSYEQYF. The CDR3 region has the DNA TGTGCCAGCAGCCTTGGACTAGCCACATCCTACGAGCAGTACTTC.

The rearrangement links TRBV5-1 to TRBJ2-7, with a possible D match to TRBD1 (6 bases). CDR3 size: 18 residues. Trimming pared 2 bases from V and 0 bases from J, leaving 21 bases between. The V gene's germline CDR1 is SGHRS and CDR2 YFSETQ. The CDR3 sequence is CASSFLPGVPWVSYEQYF. The CDR3 DNA reads TGCGCCAGCAGCTTTCTTCCAGGGGTCCCATGGGTCTCCTACGAGCAGTACTTC.

The chain links TRBV5-6 to TRBJ2-3; tentatively, D is TRBD2 (6 bases). CDR1 is SGHDT, CDR2 YYEEEE, per germline. Trimming removed 0 bases at V and 3 bases at J, with 14 bases between. The length of the CDR3 is 16 residues. This CDR3 reads CASSLADAGWTDTQYF. CDR3 in DNA: TGTGCCAGCAGCTTGGCCGACGCGGGATGGACAGATACGCAGTATTTT.